Listed below are T cell receptor beta chains from one sample, sequenced in a study of CD8 T cells in Susac syndrome. MiXCR was run by TCRdb on the immunoSEQ multiplex PCR reads, yielding one entry per CDR3 protein. The data show some 180,000 distinct CDR3 sequences, over 85% seen once. The specimen sequenced was CD4+ T cells from PBMCs. These receptors were taken from a human donor in good health. CDR3s include the opening cysteine and the closing phenylalanine or tryptophan. A D gene is named only where the DNA matches it firmly. Not all rows give a size; the values are once, few, many and, for expanded clones, a class.

>NA|10|TRBV25-1|NA|TRBJ1-1
TGTGCCAGCAGGGGGGCTGAAGCTTTCTTT
CASRGAEAFF
>NA|12|TRBV29-1|NA|TRBJ2-1
TGCAGCGTCCGCCGGACCGATCATGAGCAGTTCTTC
CSVRRTDHEQFF
>NA|15|TRBV6-2/TRBV6-3|NA|TRBJ2-2
TGTGCCAGCAGATCGGGCAGGGTTAAGACCGGGGAGCTGTTTTTT
CASRSGRVKTGELFF
>NA|16|TRBV3-1|once|TRBJ2-4
TGTGCCAGCAGCCTGGGACCGGGGGTCCCCCAAAACATTCAGTACTTC
CASSLGPGVPQNIQYF
>NA|12|TRBV5-6|NA|TRBJ1-1
TGTGCCAGCAGGTTTCGAGGCACTGAAGCTTTCTTT
CASRFRGTEAFF
>NA|15|TRBV12-3/TRBV12-4|NA|TRBJ2-3
TGTGCCAGCAGTCCCGGGACTCCGGTCGCAGATACGCAGTATTTT
CASSPGTPVADTQYF
>TRBD1|13|TRBV29-1|NA|TRBJ1-6
TGCAGCGTCTGGACAGGGGGCAATTCACCCCTCCACTTT
CSVWTGGNSPLHF
>NA|13|TRBV20-1|NA|TRBJ1-5
TGCAGTGCTACCTCGGCACTTAATCAGCCCCAGCATTTT
CSATSALNQPQHF
>NA|15|TRBV7-2|NA|TRBJ1-1
TGTGCCAGCAGCGCGATTAGGGCCATGAACACTGAAGCTTTCTTT
CASSAIRAMNTEAFF
>NA|15|TRBV4-1|NA|TRBJ2-5
TGCGCCAGCAGCCCCCACAAGACTGTTGAAGAGACCCAGTACTTC
CASSPHKTVEETQYF
>NA|13|TRBV6-5|NA|TRBJ2-7
TGTGCCAGCAGTAACGCGGGCCGCTACGAGCAGTACTTC
CASSNAGRYEQYF
>NA|13|TRBV7-2|few|TRBJ2-7
TGTGCCAGCAGCTCTTCTCACAACTACGAGCAGTACTTC
CASSSSHNYEQYF
>NA|15|TRBV5-1|NA|TRBJ2-1
TGCGCCAGCAGCTACCCAGGCAGGGCTTACAATGAGCAGTTCTTC
CASSYPGRAYNEQFF
>NA|15|TRBV12-3/TRBV12-4|NA|TRBJ2-1
TGTGCCAGCAGTCCCGGGGCCGGGACGAGTAGTGAGCAGTTCTTC
CASSPGAGTSSEQFF
>NA|14|TRBV14|NA|TRBJ1-3
TGTGCCAGCACCCGAGGACAGTCTGGAAACACCATATATTTT
CASTRGQSGNTIYF
>NA|14|TRBV7-9|NA|TRBJ1-4
TGTGCCAGCATGCAAGGGGTCTCAAATGAAAAACTGTTTTTT
CASMQGVSNEKLFF
>TRBD2|14|TRBV12-3/TRBV12-4|NA|TRBJ2-3
TGTGCCAGTCAAGCGGGGGAGTCCGCAGATACGCAGTATTTT
CASQAGESADTQYF
>NA|15|TRBV6-6|NA|TRBJ1-5
TGTGCCAGCAGTTACGACGGTTATAGCAATCAGCCCCAGCATTTT
CASSYDGYSNQPQHF
>NA|12|TRBV2|NA|TRBJ1-2
TGTGCCAGCACGGCAGGGTACTATGGCTACACCTTC
CASTAGYYGYTF
>NA|14|TRBV12-3/TRBV12-4|NA|TRBJ2-5
TGTGCCAGCAGTCCGGGTCGGTACCAAGAGACCCAGTACTTC
CASSPGRYQETQYF
>NA|19|TRBV5-1|NA|TRBJ2-7
TGCGCCAGCAGCCTGAGGACCCCGTCGTCCCAGTCCGGCTCCTACGAGCAGTACTTC
CASSLRTPSSQSGSYEQYF
>NA|17|TRBV7-9|NA|TRBJ1-1
TGTGCCAGCAGCTTAGCGACGGTTGGAACTTTGAACACTGAAGCTTTCTTT
CASSLATVGTLNTEAFF
>TRBD2|15|TRBV6-4|once|TRBJ2-5
TGTGCCAGCAGTGATTCAGCGGGGGGCACAGAGACCCAGTACTTC
CASSDSAGGTETQYF
>NA|12|TRBV19|NA|TRBJ2-7
TGTGCCAGTAGTTCACAGGGCTACGAGCAGTACTTC
CASSSQGYEQYF
>NA|16|TRBV12-3/TRBV12-4|NA|TRBJ2-7
TGTGCCAGCAGTTTAGAAGGGCCGATGAGAGCCTACGAGCAGTACTTC
CASSLEGPMRAYEQYF
>NA|14|TRBV6-6|NA|TRBJ2-2
TGTGCCAGCAGTCTCCTCGATAACACCGGGGAGCTGTTTTTT
CASSLLDNTGELFF
>TRBD1|13|TRBV12-3/TRBV12-4|NA|TRBJ2-7
TGTGCCAGCAGATTGACAGGGGCTTACGAGCAGTACTTC
CASRLTGAYEQYF
>NA|15|TRBV6-2/TRBV6-3|NA|TRBJ1-5
TGTGCCAGCAGTTATGGCAGGGGAAGGAGTCAGCCCCAGCATTTT
CASSYGRGRSQPQHF
>NA|17|TRBV6-5|NA|TRBJ1-6
TGTGCCAGCAGTTACTCCCCCACAGGGATCGGTAATTCACCCCTCCACTTT
CASSYSPTGIGNSPLHF
>NA|12|TRBV9|NA|TRBJ1-1
TGTGCCAGCAGCGTTTCGAACACTGAAGCTTTCTTT
CASSVSNTEAFF
>NA|14|TRBV7-3|NA|TRBJ1-1
TGTGCCAGCAGCTTAATGGGGACGAACACTGAAGCTTTCTTT
CASSLMGTNTEAFF
>NA|12|TRBV12-3/TRBV12-4|NA|TRBJ2-3
TGTGCCAGCAGTTTTTTCGTCGATACGCAGTATTTT
CASSFFVDTQYF
>NA|14|TRBV12-3/TRBV12-4|NA|TRBJ1-5
TGTGCCAGCAGTCCCAGCGGGGTAGAGCAGCCCCAGCATTTT
CASSPSGVEQPQHF
>TRBD1|13|TRBV20-1|NA|TRBJ2-7
TGCAGTGCTCCCAACAGGGGGAGGAACGAGCAGTACTTC
CSAPNRGRNEQYF
>NA|14|TRBV7-8|NA|TRBJ1-2
TGTGCCAGCAGCCCAAATGTGTTTAACTATGGCTACACCTTC
CASSPNVFNYGYTF
>NA|15|TRBV20-1|NA|TRBJ1-6
TGCAGTGCTAGGGCCCCGGAGGGACGGGGGTCACCCCTCCACTTT
CSARAPEGRGSPLHF
>NA|15|TRBV7-3|NA|TRBJ2-2
TGTGCCAGCAGCTTATATGCAGGGCCGACCGGGGAGCTGTTTTTT
CASSLYAGPTGELFF
>NA|17|TRBV13|NA|TRBJ2-3
TGTGCCAGCAGCTACCCAGGAGGGGGGGTTTTGCCAGATACGCAGTATTTT
CASSYPGGGVLPDTQYF
>NA|17|TRBV10-3|NA|TRBJ2-2
TGTGCCATCAGTGAGTTGTTGGGGGCCGCGAACACCGGGGAGCTGTTTTTT
CAISELLGAANTGELFF
>TRBD2|15|TRBV9|NA|TRBJ2-7
TGTGCCAGCAGCGTAGGTGTCGGCGGGAGCTACGAGCAGTACTTC
CASSVGVGGSYEQYF
>TRBD2|16|TRBV11-1|NA|TRBJ2-5
TGTGCCAGCACCTCCGGGGCTAGCGGGACTCAAGAGACCCAGTACTTC
CASTSGASGTQETQYF
>NA|14|TRBV24-1|NA|TRBJ1-1
TGTGCCACCAGTGACACCCACGCGAACACTGAAGCTTTCTTT
CATSDTHANTEAFF
>NA|15|TRBV4-1|NA|TRBJ1-1
TGCGCCAGCAGCCAAGTTGGCAGGCAAAACACTGAAGCTTTCTTT
CASSQVGRQNTEAFF
>NA|13|TRBV3-1|NA|TRBJ2-1
TGTGCCAGCAGCCCCATTCAGGCCCATGAGCAGTTCTTC
CASSPIQAHEQFF
>TRBD2|14|TRBV12-3/TRBV12-4|few|TRBJ2-1
TGTGCCAGCAGCGGCGGGGGGGCCGACAATGAGCAGTTCTTC
CASSGGGADNEQFF
>NA|15|TRBV28|NA|TRBJ1-2
TGTGCCAGCAGAAGTTTTGAGAACAGTAACTATGGCTACACCTTC
CASRSFENSNYGYTF
>NA|16|TRBV6-5|NA|TRBJ1-4
TGTGCCAGCAGTTACTCGCCGGCAGCCATTAATGAAAAACTGTTTTTT
CASSYSPAAINEKLFF
>NA|16|TRBV7-9|NA|TRBJ2-3
TGTGCCAGCAGCTTAGCGCAGGGGGGGGGCAAGGATACGCAGTATTTT
CASSLAQGGGKDTQYF
>TRBD2|15|TRBV28|NA|TRBJ2-2
TGTGCCAGCAGTACTCTAGCGGGGGGGCCCGGGGAGCTGTTTTTT
CASSTLAGGPGELFF
>TRBD1|12|TRBV6-2/TRBV6-3|NA|TRBJ1-5
TGTGCCAGCAGACAGGGGATGAAGCCCCAGCATTTT
CASRQGMKPQHF
>NA|16|TRBV4-1|NA|TRBJ2-7
TGCGCCAGCAGCCAAGGGTGGGCCAGGGGGGCCTACGAGCAGTACTTC
CASSQGWARGAYEQYF
>NA|18|TRBV2|NA|TRBJ2-1
TGTGCCAGCAGTTTATCCCAAGGGGCTAGGGAGGCGTTCGATGAGCAGTTCTTC
CASSLSQGAREAFDEQFF
>TRBD2|14|TRBV7-2|NA|TRBJ2-4
TGTGCCAGCAGCAAACGGGGGGGCCTAAACATTCAGTACTTC
CASSKRGGLNIQYF
>NA|15|TRBV6-1|once|TRBJ1-6
TGTGCCAGCCTTCTTGACATCAGGGTTAATTCACCCCTCCACTTT
CASLLDIRVNSPLHF
>TRBD2|13|TRBV2|NA|TRBJ2-2
TGTGCCAGCAGGCCCGGGAGGACCGGGGAGCTGTTTTTT
CASRPGRTGELFF
>NA|17|TRBV6-1|once|TRBJ2-3
TGTGCCAGCAGCCGACTAGCCGACAGGGTACGCACAGATACGCAGTATTTT
CASSRLADRVRTDTQYF
>TRBD1|12|TRBV7-2|NA|TRBJ2-1
TGTGCCAGCGGGGGACAGGTACTAGAGCAGTTCTTC
CASGGQVLEQFF